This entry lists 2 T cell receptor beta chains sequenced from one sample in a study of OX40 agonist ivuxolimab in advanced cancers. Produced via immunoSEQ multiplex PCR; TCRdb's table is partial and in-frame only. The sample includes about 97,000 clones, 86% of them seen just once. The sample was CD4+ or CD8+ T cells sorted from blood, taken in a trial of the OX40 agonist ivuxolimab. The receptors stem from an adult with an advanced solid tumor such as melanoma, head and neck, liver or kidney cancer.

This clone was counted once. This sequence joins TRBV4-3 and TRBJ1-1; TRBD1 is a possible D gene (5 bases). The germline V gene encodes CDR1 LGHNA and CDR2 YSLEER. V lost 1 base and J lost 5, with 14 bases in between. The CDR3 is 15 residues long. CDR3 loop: CASSQGKGTRTEAFF. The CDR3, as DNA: TGCGCCAGCAGCCAAGGAAAGGGGACGAGGACTGAAGCTTTCTTT.

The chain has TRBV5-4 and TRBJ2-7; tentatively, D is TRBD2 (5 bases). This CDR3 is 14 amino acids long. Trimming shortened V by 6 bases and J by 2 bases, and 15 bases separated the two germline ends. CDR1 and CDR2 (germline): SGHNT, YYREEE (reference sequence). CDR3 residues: CASTSGGSTYEQYF. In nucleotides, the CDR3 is TGTGCCAGCACCTCCGGAGGTTCTACCTACGAGCAGTACTTC.